The sequence of this T cell receptor (beta chain) was determined in a study of esophageal squamous cell carcinoma under preoperative chemotherapy. Looking at the study overall: Samples included peripheral blood T cells as well as tumor-infiltrating lymphocytes. The study, taken as a whole, reports: Abundant clones tended to shrink rather than expand after paclitaxel-nedaplatin. After treatment, tumor-infiltrating lymphocytes apparently came partly from blood T cells.

This clonotype appeared a few times. The antigen is not known. A single base separates this from a much larger clone, so it may be a read error. The time point denotes: after preoperative PTX-NDP chemotherapy. TCRdb used MiXCR to reprocess the PCR reads, holding one entry per CDR3 protein. The data hold 30,000 to 35,000 distinct CDR3 sequences, with about half observed a single time. Germline-derived CDR1 and CDR2 are SGHTA and FQGTGA. This CDR3 has 13 amino acids. Between the trimmed V and J ends, which lost 1 base and 0 bases, there was a span of 2 bases. The chain has TRBV7-3 and TRBJ2-3, with no clear D. The sequence came from a human donor with esophageal squamous cell carcinoma. The donor label of this sample is uncertain. Sampling was carried out from a patient given preoperative chemotherapy. CDR3 loop: CASSLISTDTQYF. CDR3 DNA sequence: TGTGCCAGCAGCTTAATTAGCACAGATACGCAGTATTTT.